This TCR beta chain is from a study of post-analysis software for immune sequencing data (dated by TCRdb to 2014 to 2015). Notes on the research overall: Relapsing-remitting, secondary progressive and progressive-relapsing multiple sclerosis were recorded as disease courses, and subtype annotation was lacking for some patients. The patient repertoires were set against about 10 previously published healthy control repertoires from donors whose ages ranged from roughly 6 to 26 years. A subset of samples was prepared in parallel using single-end sample barcoding, then pooled and co-amplified after Illumina adapter ligation. Overall study results and their limits: Direct clustering with F measure revealed strong co-clustering of samples prepared in the same batch, which led to a batch-effect correction. The control group was slightly older than the multiple sclerosis patient group. Significantly lower normalized Chao1 diversity was found in multiple sclerosis patients than in controls, suggesting substantial peripheral T-cell clonal expansion. Four or five TRBV segments, including TRBV5-6, TRBV5-1 and TRBV20-1, were significantly more frequent in patients than controls.

To demonstrate the VDJtools post-analysis software, the study profiled TCR beta repertoires from the peripheral blood of about 13 young patients with multiple sclerosis. Multiple sclerosis patients were children and adolescents aged 6 to 15 years. Library prep was done by PCR. TCRdb shows the sequencer as Illumina HiSeq 2500. Unique molecular identifiers were incorporated into TCR beta cDNA libraries to reduce PCR and sequencing biases. Approximately 500,000 cDNA molecules were obtained per 1 to 10 million input T cells, so each molecule approximated one T cell. Patient libraries were prepared and sequenced with the same protocol used for the earlier healthy control dataset. Within a given batch, samples were prepared together, multiplexed and sequenced on the same HiSeq lane. The original methods were these. Raw barcoded reads were processed with MIGEC, and single-read molecular identifier groups were discarded before consensus assembly and CDR3 extraction. VDJtools was used for post-analysis of the clonotype tables, with diversity normalized by down-sampling every dataset to the smallest sample size. Repertoire overlap clustering matched CDR3 amino acid but not nucleotide sequences to correct batch-related cross-sample contamination. The public reads were quality trimmed at Q25 with fastp and then assembled into clones with MiXCR by TCRdb, keeping productive beta chains. Rows with a matching CDR3 protein are joined into one entry that keeps the most common DNA and genes. TCRdb's processing, not the authors' own work, is the source of the V and J calls. The sample table records 350,000 to 450,000 distinct CDR3 sequences; roughly 40% of these occur just once. Of the sample, under 9% is held by the ten largest clones.

From cysteine to phenylalanine, the CDR3 is 15 amino acids long. Here the CDR3 DNA is all that survives: 45 bases in frame from base 1. CDR1 and CDR2 (KGHSH, LQKENI) derive from the germline V gene. V loses 2 bases, J loses 2 bases, and the germline ends lie 12 bases apart. Points on this clonotype: The antigen it recognizes is unknown. The record has no base qualities; no much larger clone is one base away.

In this chain, TRBV18 is recombined with TRBJ1-2, with the D gene uncertain. The source material was blood. This TCR came from a girl aged 2-15 years with multiple sclerosis. The DNA reads TGTGCCAGCTCACCATGGGAGACCGCGAACTATGGCTACACCTTC. Its protein reads: CASSPWETANYGYTF.